This T cell receptor (beta chain) was identified in a study of cytomegalovirus exposure and HLA in healthy donors (dated 2017 in TCRdb). As for the study more broadly: An earlier analysis of some 550 of the donors reported about 250 Gb of sequence data and 117 million unique TCR beta sequences from 150 million to 200 million T cells. The study was designed to test whether signatures of past pathogen exposure could be identified by cataloging public T cell receptors. All discovery cohort repertoires had been generated using a single sequencing platform. A separate validation cohort of 100 to 150 different subjects was used in addition to the 666-subject first cohort. Both class I and class II loci were covered by HLA typing, at four-digit resolution. A later genetic analysis took genome-wide SNP genotypes for about three fifths of the 666 donors and used that subset as a discovery cohort. To decide whether each TCR beta V gene segment behaved as functional or pseudogenic, an earlier analysis of nearly 600 of the donors relied on high-throughput TCR beta sequencing. The T cell repertoires of 550 to 850 subjects were profiled by immunosequencing and related to cytomegalovirus serostatus. Four or five DR-DQ haplotypes were handled as single units for association and clustering, since linkage in the cohort was strong. In a later analysis, previously published TCR beta repertoires from 500 to 750 donors were re-analyzed and high-resolution HLA genotyping was added so that TCR occurrence patterns could be studied. Donor age, sex, ethnicity and CMV serostatus were collected together with the repertoire data. The study combined high-throughput TCR immunosequencing, statistical association of individual TCRs with disease status, and machine learning to predict cytomegalovirus infection status. The number of donors typed differed by locus, with about 629-630 for A, B, C, DRB1 and DQB1, around 500 for DQA1, 606 for DPA1, and 400 to 490 for DPB1. An early release covering roughly 640 HLA-typed donors comprised 300 to 350 gigabases of sequencing data and approximately 85 million unique TCR sequences. Among roughly 400 genotyped donors of the cohort, an average of approximately 240,000 unique TCR beta nucleotide sequences was sequenced per donor, of which 15% to 20% were non-productive. The genetic ancestry cluster associated with self-reported Caucasian donors included about 84% of the 398 genotyped donors. The later analysis used no new phenotypic data to find candidate immune exposures, relying instead on TCR beta sequences and their occurrence across donors. Results the study describes overall, beyond this receptor: Because some donors lacked HLA typing at each locus, the association tests relied only on the typed subset. Immune exposure information for the cohort was limited to CMV serostatus. An association between a missense DCLRE1C variant and V-gene and J-gene trimming of TCR beta chains was found in a later genetic analysis and replicated in an independent cohort. Correlated functional status among segregating V segments might reflect linkage disequilibrium, but an unknown experimental factor could not be ruled out. In an earlier analysis of approximately 590 of the donors, most TCR beta V segments appeared in productive rearrangements about 87% or about 30% of the time, broadly matching IMGT annotations. At a false discovery rate of 0.05, a later analysis linked around 15,000 TCR beta sequences to specific HLA alleles. The sequencing pipeline was judged likely to have produced a cluster of highly shared sequence variants as a technical artifact. Compared with the roughly 720-donor mean, donors in an Asian-associated ancestry cluster had fewer N-insertions in productive TCRs, according to a later genetic analysis. Strong co-occurrence of HLA alleles, especially DR and DQ, made assigning TCR associations to individual alleles difficult. The classifier was reported to diagnose cytomegalovirus status with high specificity and sensitivity in both the original and validation cohorts. A further reported finding was that TCR beta sequences accurately predicted the HLA-A and HLA-B alleles for most subjects in the first cohort. Presence/absence analyses assumed roughly uniform sequencing depth across donors, an assumption that may not hold. In a later analysis, HLA-associated TCR beta chains were found to be more clonally expanded and to have lower generation probabilities than equally common non-associated chains. In a later analysis, several top co-occurrence clusters were reported to appear linked to parvovirus B19, influenza, CMV and Epstein-Barr virus. The cohort was sequenced for TCR beta chains only, and without alpha or paired-chain data the features that could be detected were limited. A few of the identified cytomegalovirus-associated TCR beta chains were confirmed in vitro to be specific for cytomegalovirus antigens. A later analysis found that TCR association rates varied across HLA loci, with DRB1 alleles showing the most associated TCRs and HLA-C alleles the fewest. Approximately 16 rarely observed V segments, including chromosome 9 orphons, were excluded from the earlier analysis of several hundred of the donors because counts were too low. Most TCR sequences were observed very rarely across donors, whereas some public TCRs were present in many individuals. A total of fewer than 200 TCR beta chains were listed by the study as associated with cytomegalovirus. According to the authors, the approach could potentially be generalized to other disease states and immunological phenotypes. A later analysis found that most CMV-associated TCR beta chains appeared HLA-restricted, with HLA associations seemingly driven largely by CMV exposure.

On this clone itself: It lacks a known antigen. Per-base qualities were not stored, and no clone one base away is much larger.

The method behind the library was the immunoSEQ multiplex PCR assay. A mixture of 60 forward primers for TCR Vbeta segments and 13 reverse primers for TCR Jbeta segments was used in the multiplex PCR. The CDR3 region of rearranged TCR beta genes was amplified from genomic DNA with a multiplex PCR assay. The amplified TCR beta libraries were sequenced on the Illumina HiSeq System as 87-base-pair reads. The paper's data handling went like this. In a later analysis, roughly 80 million unique TCR beta chains were counted across the roughly 610 repertoires, and about 9.9 million of these chains were shared by at least two donors. Raw reads were error-corrected and collapsed into unique sequences with a nearest-neighbor algorithm that merged closely related sequences to remove PCR and sequencing errors. CDR3 sequences were aligned to IMGT reference sequences to assign V, D and J gene segments. For a sequence to be retained, a match of at least six nucleotides to both a V gene segment and a J gene segment was required. Rearrangements were called productive when the CDR3 lacked stop codons and stayed in frame with V and J; all others were non-productive. CDR3 was defined by IMGT convention, running from the second conserved V-encoded cysteine to the conserved J-encoded phenylalanine. In an earlier analysis of more than 550 of the donors, sequences lacking an unambiguous match to a single V gene segment were excluded. An earlier analysis of a few hundred of the donors called V segments functional above 56.7% productive rearrangements and segregating when the between-donor standard deviation exceeded 5%. A statistical classification framework was built to diagnose cytomegalovirus status from the catalog of TCR beta chain sequences. V and J gene assignment, in a later analysis, came from comparing TCR nucleotide sequences with IMGT/GENE-DB human TR gene sequences. Using the TCRdist pipeline, a later analysis assigned CDR3 sequences along with most-parsimonious VDJ recombination scenarios. In a later analysis, each TCR beta chain was defined by its CDR3 amino acid sequence together with its V-gene family, and reads without a unique V-gene family were excluded. To address suspected cross-contamination and a sequencing artifact, a later analysis removed 550 to 750 highly shared, low-generation-probability nucleotide sequences. For each public chain, a later analysis derived a clonal expansion index from normalized ranks of inferred template counts within each repertoire. In a later analysis, generation probabilities were computed with a VDJ recombination model fitted to out-of-frame rearrangements, and the resulting probabilities were checked against IGoR. A later analysis scored TCR-TCR, TCR-HLA and TCR-CMV co-occurrence with hypergeometric tests, applying a repertoire-size bias correction to TCR pairs. To estimate false discovery rates, a later analysis permuted the HLA or CMV assignments 20 times. In a later analysis, co-occurring TCRs were grouped using DBSCAN, and TCRdist sequence similarity was added for clustering within HLA-allele-positive subsets. Repertoires with fewer than 30,000 or more than 120,000 public chains were left out of co-occurrence clustering, as were a handful of repertoires with anomalous nucleotide sharing. This immuneACCESS table, as held by TCRdb, lists in-frame sequences with V and J called but not all clones. Of the missing ones, under half trace to an unresolved V gene in checked studies; the others have no known cause. V and J calls and clone size are copied from that table; D and trimming were computed from the DNA. The sample data list about 120,000 clones, and around 85% of these were observed just once. The ten most abundant clones make up 2% to 2.5% of the sample.

The cohort was made up of 650 to 700 healthy bone marrow donors. At the time of sampling, all cohort members were nominally healthy, though unrecorded immune exposures were likely present. The donor tested CMV seronegative, placing the donor among the 350 or so seronegative members of the cohort. A peripheral blood sample was collected from each donor, and TCR beta sequencing was performed on peripheral blood mononuclear cells. The Qiagen DNeasy Blood Extraction Kit was used to extract genomic DNA from the blood cell samples. The specimen sequenced was PBMCs. The receptor's source is a man aged 25-45 years in good health and CMV-seronegative.

The CDR3 loop reads CASSFTGKAYNEQFF. The sequenced DNA is TGTGCCAGCAGTTTCACAGGGAAGGCCTACAATGAGCAGTTCTTC. The sequence joins TRBV27 to TRBJ2-1; a tentative D match to TRBD1 spans 6 bases. The CDR3 runs 15 amino acids, cysteine and phenylalanine included. Solely the CDR3 DNA is kept, with 45 bases framed from the first base. CDR1 and CDR2, looked up from the germline V gene (reference sequence), are MNHEY and SMNVEV. V was cut back by 3 bases and J by 2 bases, leaving a gap of 11 bases between them.